This T cell receptor (beta chain) appears in the sequencing data of a study of Ad26.COV2.S vaccination and SARS-CoV-2 variants. Study details: Donor participated within the Ad26.COV2.S arm of the COV1001 trial. Each vaccinee took Ad26.COV2.S intramuscularly, once or twice 56 days apart. Overall study findings and caveats: Assessments of TCR breadth and depth may have underestimated the total T cell responses. Reported findings describe substantial breadth in spike-specific CD8+ and CD4+ T cell responses following vaccination.

Treatment here: around 19 received Ad26.COV2.S at low or high dose, single or two shots; several received placebo; per-sample allocation not given. Specimens were obtained on day 63 following the first vaccine or placebo injection. Concerning this clone itself: Its specificity is unknown.

The V gene's germline CDR1 is LNHDA and CDR2 SQIVND (reference sequence). Trimming took off 3 bases at V and 3 bases at J, with 8 bases between the two ends. The CDR3 has 13 residues. The method was immunoSEQ multiplex PCR; TCRdb's version includes in-frame clones alone and lacks a portion of them. The table records about 680,000 clones, about 90% of them present only once. This clonotype originated in a person aged 18-65 years who received the Ad26.COV2.S COVID-19 vaccine or a placebo. The chain is built from TRBV19 and TRBJ1-2; D gene ambiguous. The material was peripheral blood, obtained in a trial of Ad26.COV2.S vaccine versus placebo. In nucleotides, the CDR3 is TGTGCCAGTAGTATCACACAGTACTATGGCTACACCTTC. The encoded protein is CASSITQYYGYTF.